This T cell receptor (beta chain) was recovered during a study of cytotoxic CD8 clonotypes in ibrutinib-treated CLL. Study at large: Averaging across samples gave approximately 270,000 productive templates and more than 80,000 productive rearrangements. Points from the study as a whole: Clonality (at baseline) was higher than in age-matched healthy donors and tracked circulating CD8+ T-cell counts. The clonality rise at ibrutinib response reflected private clonotype expansion. Clonality increased at ibrutinib response, then returned toward baseline at progression.

Sequenced by immunoSEQ multiplex PCR; TCRdb stores in-frame clones only, minus some. Here the sample spans around 92,000 clones, 75% to 80% being singletons. The sample holds a few counts of this clone. The antigen remains undetermined. The source of this sequence is a human donor with chronic lymphocytic leukemia. The sequenced sample was PBMCs, obtained after 24 months of ibrutinib treatment.

The CDR3 region is CASSFQDSYNEQFF. The CDR3 coding sequence is TGTGCCAGCAGTTTCCAAGACTCCTACAATGAGCAGTTCTTC. This chain links TRBV27 with TRBJ2-1; D call uncertain. Trimming left V 3 bases short and J 0 bases short, with 6 bases between. Germline assignment: CDR1 MNHEY and CDR2 SMNVEV (reference sequence). The CDR3 loop spans 14 amino acids.